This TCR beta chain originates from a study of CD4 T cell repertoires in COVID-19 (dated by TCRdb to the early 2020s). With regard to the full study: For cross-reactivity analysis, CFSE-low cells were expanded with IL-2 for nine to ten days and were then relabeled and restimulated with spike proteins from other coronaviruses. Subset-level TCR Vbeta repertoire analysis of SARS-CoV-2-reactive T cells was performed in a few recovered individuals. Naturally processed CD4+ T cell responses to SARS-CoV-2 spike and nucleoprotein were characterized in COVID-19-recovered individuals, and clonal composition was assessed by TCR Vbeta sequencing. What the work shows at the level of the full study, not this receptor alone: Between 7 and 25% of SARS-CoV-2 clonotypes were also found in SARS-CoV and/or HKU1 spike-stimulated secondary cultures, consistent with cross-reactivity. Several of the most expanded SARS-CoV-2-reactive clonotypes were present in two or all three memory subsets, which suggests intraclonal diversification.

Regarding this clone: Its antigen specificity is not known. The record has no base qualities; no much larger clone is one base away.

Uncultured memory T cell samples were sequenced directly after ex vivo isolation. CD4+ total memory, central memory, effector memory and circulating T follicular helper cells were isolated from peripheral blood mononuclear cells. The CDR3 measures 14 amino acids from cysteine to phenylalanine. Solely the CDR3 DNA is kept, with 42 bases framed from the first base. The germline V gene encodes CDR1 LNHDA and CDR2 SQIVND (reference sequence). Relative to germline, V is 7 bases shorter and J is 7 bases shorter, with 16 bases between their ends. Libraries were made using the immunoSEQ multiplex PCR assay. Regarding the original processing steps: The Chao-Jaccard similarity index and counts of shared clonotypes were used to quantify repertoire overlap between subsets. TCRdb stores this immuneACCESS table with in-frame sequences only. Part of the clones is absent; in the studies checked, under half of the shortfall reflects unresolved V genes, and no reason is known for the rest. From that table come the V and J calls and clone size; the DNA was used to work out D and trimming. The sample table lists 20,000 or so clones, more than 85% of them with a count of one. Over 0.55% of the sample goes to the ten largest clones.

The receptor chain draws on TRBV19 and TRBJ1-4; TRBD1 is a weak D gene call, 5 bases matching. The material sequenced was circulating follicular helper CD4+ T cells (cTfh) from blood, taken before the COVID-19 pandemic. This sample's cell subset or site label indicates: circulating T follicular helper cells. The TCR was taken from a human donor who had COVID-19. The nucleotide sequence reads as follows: TGTGCCAGTACGCTCTTGGGGCCAGGTGAAAAACTGTTTTTT. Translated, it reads CASTLLGPGEKLFF.